This paragraph reports one TCR beta chain. The junction and the germline gene differ at one end; a read error may be behind it. In germline, CDR1 is SGHRS, CDR2 YFSETQ. The CDR3 loop spans 16 amino acids. This specimen belongs to a study of blood T cells in healthy people across ages. Study at large: About one barcoded beta molecule per two T cells was the capture yield of template switching.

Sample-barcoded 5' priming and a J-beta primer mix drove a second PCR of roughly 7 to 11 cycles. TCRdb reprocessed the 5' RACE reads with MiXCR, giving one entry per CDR3 protein. The table records about 1.8 million distinct CDR3 sequences, around 50% of them present only once. The sequencing sample was made of blood. The rearrangement uses TRBV5-1 and TRBJ2-3, with 13 bases fitting TRBD2. The TCR comes from a woman in her thirties or forties in good health. Here the CDR3 reads CASSPGLAGATDTQYF. For the CDR3, the DNA is TGTGCCAGCAGCCCTGGACTAGCGGGGGCCACAGATACGCAGTATTTT.